Below, 27 T cell receptor beta chains from the same sample are listed, as sequenced in a study of persistence of HIV-infected CD4 T cells. The immunoSEQ assay was version 4, run in survey mode. Assay used: immunoSEQ multiplex PCR; TCRdb lists only in-frame clones, some missing. Of about 36,000 clones in the sample, roughly 84% are singletons; the top ten hold 5% to 6.5%. An overlapping HIV-1 Gag peptide pool stimulated these cells at 1 ug/peptide/mL. Sorted nonresponding memory CD4+ T cells were CD40L-negative, CD69-negative, CD45RO-high. Antigens for these TCRs are unknown. This specimen consisted of cultured CD4+ T cells from PBMCs, obtained from a patient who received antiretroviral therapy. The receptors come from an adult with HIV. The donor label of this sample is uncertain.

The rearrangement joins TRBV7-2 to TRBJ2-3, with TRBD1 matching over 7 bases. J gave up 1 base and V 3 bases, and 4 bases lay outside the gene matches. The length of the CDR3 is 15 residues. Germline V CDR1 and CDR2: SGHTA, FQGNSA. In DNA, the CDR3 is TGTGCCAGCAGCTTGTACAGGGGAGGCACAGATACGCAGTATTTT. Encoded protein: CASSLYRGGTDTQYF.

This clone was seen more than once but under ten times. The chain couples TRBV6-5 to TRBJ2-3; 9 bases align to TRBD1. With 5 bases clipped from V and 7 bases from J, the junction kept 7 bases outside the gene matches. Germline CDR1 and CDR2: MNHEY and SVGAGI. The CDR3 is 14 residues long. This CDR3 reads CASSPGQGYNTQYF. The CDR3 DNA follows: TGTGCCAGCAGTCCGGGACAGGGCTATAATACGCAGTATTTT.

The genes are TRBV24-1 and TRBJ2-2; D is unclear. Trimming cost V 3 bases and J 1 base, with 2 bases left between them. The length of the CDR3 is 13 residues. The germline V gene has CDR1 KGHDR and CDR2 SFDVKD. The CDR3 sequence is CATSDVNTGELFF. CDR3 DNA sequence: TGTGCCACCAGTGATGTGAACACCGGGGAGCTGTTTTTT.

The chain couples TRBV28 to TRBJ2-7, with 10 bases matching TRBD2. J was trimmed by 3 bases and V by 6 bases; bases with no gene match: 8. Germline values: CDR1 MDHEN, CDR2 SYDVKM. The CDR3 is 15 residues long. The CDR3 here is CASRSTSGNYYEQYF. As DNA, the CDR3 is TGTGCCAGCAGGTCAACTAGCGGGAATTACTACGAGCAGTACTTC.

This clone was observed a handful of times. V usage is TRBV21-1 and J usage is TRBJ1-5; the table assigns TRBD1, which was not confirmed against the DNA. TRBV21-1 is classified as a pseudogene. The CDR3 covers 14 residues. CDR3 loop: CASSKVEGAQPQHF. The CDR3 coding sequence is TGTGCCAGCAGCAAAGTAGAGGGGGCTCAGCCCCAGCATTTT.

The chain employs TRBV11-3 and TRBJ2-1, with D possibly called TRBD1 or TRBD2 (5 bases each). CDR3 length: 15 amino acids. V lost 0 bases to trimming and J lost 3 bases, with 9 bases between them. Germline V gene sequence: CDR1 SGHNT, CDR2 YENEEA. The CDR3 loop reads CASSLDGDRYNEQFF. CDR3 nucleotides: TGTGCCAGCAGCTTAGACGGGGACCGCTACAATGAGCAGTTCTTC.

The chain uses TRBV7-9 and TRBJ2-1; 7 nucleotides agree with TRBD1. Germline V gene lookup returns CDR1 SEHNR and CDR2 FQNEAQ (reference sequence). This CDR3 is 15 amino acids long. Trimming cost V 6 bases and J 0 bases; bases outside gene matches: 5. CDR3 protein: CASRIGQVSYNEQFF. In DNA form, the CDR3 reads TGTGCCAGCAGAATCGGACAGGTCTCCTACAATGAGCAGTTCTTC.

This clone was observed once. The J gene is TRBJ1-1, the V gene TRBV19; a weak D match, TRBD1 (5 bases). CDR3 size: 16 residues. Trimming cost V 3 bases and J 2 bases, with 16 bases left between them. Germline loops: CDR1 LNHDA, CDR2 SQIVND (reference sequence). This CDR3 is CASSIRLTDSNTEAFF. CDR3 DNA sequence: TGTGCCAGTAGTATCCGACTGACAGACAGTAACACTGAAGCTTTCTTT. Complete variable domain (other parts from reference TRBV19 and TRBJ1-1): DGGITQSPKYLFRKEGQNVTLSCEQNLNHDAMYWYRQDPGQGLRLIYYSQIVNDFQKGDIAEGYSVSREKKESFPLTVTSAQKNPTAFYLCASSIRLTDSNTEAFFGQGTRLTVV.

The J gene is TRBJ2-7, the V gene TRBV2; TRBD1 matches at 9 bases. J gave up 4 bases and V 6 bases, and 4 bases lay outside the gene matches. The CDR3 is 13 residues long. Germline values: CDR1 SNHLY, CDR2 FYNNEI. The CDR3 coding sequence is TGTGCCAGCAGGCGGGACAGGGTGTACGAGCAGTACTTC. It is translated as CASRRDRVYEQYF. Variable domain in full (rest from reference TRBV2 and TRBJ2-7): EPEVTQTPSHQVTQMGQEVILRCVPISNHLYFYWYRQILGQKVEFLVSFYNNEISEKSEIFDDQFSVERPDGSNFTLKIRSTKLEDSAMYFCASRRDRVYEQYFGPGTRLTVT.

Points on this clone: Other DNA variants within this sample encode the same CDR3. J is TRBJ1-2 and V is TRBV28; D not resolved. V lost 3 bases to trimming and J lost 6 bases, with 11 bases between them. Germline-derived CDR1 and CDR2 are MDHEN and SYDVKM. The CDR3 has 13 residues. Here the CDR3 DNA reads TGTGCCAGCAGTTTTCGAGCCGGGGATGGCTACACCTTC. This encodes CASSFRAGDGYTF.

The chain is built from TRBV7-7 and TRBJ2-3; 8 bases are a match to TRBD1. J was trimmed by 2 bases and V by 3 bases; bases with no gene match: 1. Germline V gives CDR1 SSHAT, CDR2 FNYEAQ (reference sequence). This CDR3 is 14 amino acids long. The CDR3 region has the DNA TGTGCCAGCAGCTTGACAGGGGTCACAGATACGCAGTATTTT. It encodes CASSLTGVTDTQYF.

The chain has TRBV7-6 and TRBJ1-6; D is undetermined. The CDR3 extends over 14 amino acids. The V and J ends lost 1 base and 6 bases respectively, with 7 bases between them. Looked up from germline, CDR1 is SGHVS and CDR2 is FNYEAQ. CDR3: CASSLGGSNSPLHF. Written as DNA, the CDR3 is TGTGCCAGCAGCTTAGGGGGTTCTAATTCACCCCTCCACTTT.

V gene TRBV2 combines with J gene TRBJ2-4; no clear D. Germline V gene lookup returns CDR1 SNHLY and CDR2 FYNNEI. The CDR3 totals 17 residues. Trimming took off 4 bases at V and 0 bases at J, with 16 bases between the two ends. The chain's CDR3 is CASSVRVQRQAKNIQYF. In DNA form, the CDR3 reads TGTGCCAGCAGTGTAAGGGTTCAACGGCAAGCCAAAAACATTCAGTACTTC.

The rearrangement links TRBV10-1 to TRBJ1-1, with a tentative D call TRBD1 (6 bases). Between the trimmed V and J ends, which lost 0 bases and 8 bases, there was a span of 16 bases. CDR3 length: 15 residues. Germline V gene sequence: CDR1 WNHNN, CDR2 SYGVQD (reference sequence). CDR3 loop: CASSESTGGAPEAFF. The CDR3 nucleotides are TGCGCCAGCAGTGAGTCGACCGGGGGCGCCCCCGAAGCTTTCTTT.

The rearrangement uses TRBV5-8 and TRBJ1-3; D gene uncertain. V gave up 0 bases and J gave up 0 bases, with 1 base separating them. CDR1 is SGHTS and CDR2 is YDEGEE in the germline V gene. This CDR3 has 13 amino acids. In DNA, the CDR3 is TGTGCCAGCAGCTTGGCCTCTGGAAACACCATATATTTT. Amino acid sequence: CASSLASGNTIYF.

The V gene is TRBV2, the J gene TRBJ1-1; a possible D gene is TRBD1 (6 bases). Germline V gives CDR1 SNHLY, CDR2 FYNNEI. Trimming removed 6 bases from V and 1 base from J, with 9 bases in between. The CDR3 length is 13 residues. The CDR3 nucleotides read TGTGCCAGCAGGGGACAACCGAACACTGAAGCTTTCTTT. Its translation is CASRGQPNTEAFF. Using reference TRBV2 and TRBJ1-1 for the parts outside the CDR3, the full variable domain is EPEVTQTPSHQVTQMGQEVILRCVPISNHLYFYWYRQILGQKVEFLVSFYNNEISEKSEIFDDQFSVERPDGSNFTLKIRSTKLEDSAMYFCASRGQPNTEAFFGQGTRLTVV.

The chain uses TRBV10-3 and TRBJ2-7; D may be TRBD1 (5 bases). The germline V gene has CDR1 ENHRY and CDR2 SYGVKD. V dropped 3 bases and J dropped 3 bases, with 9 bases sitting between them. The CDR3 spans 13 residues. This CDR3 is CAISERQNYEQYF. DNA of the CDR3: TGTGCCATCAGTGAAAGACAGAACTACGAGCAGTACTTC.

The CDR3 DNA sequence: TGTGCCAGCAGCTTAGAGTACAGCACAGATACGCAGTATTTT. Residues: CASSLEYSTDTQYF. This chain links TRBV7-6 with TRBJ2-3; D ambiguous. CDR1 and CDR2 from the germline V gene are SGHVS and FNYEAQ. The V end lost 1 base, the J end lost 0 bases, and 5 bases lay between the germline ends. The CDR3 runs to 14 residues.

The chain carries TRBV7-8 and TRBJ2-7, with a weak D call TRBD1 (6 bases). Trimming left V 5 bases short and J 2 bases short, with 19 bases between. CDR3 size: 16 residues. Per the germline V gene, CDR1 is SGHVS and CDR2 is FQNEAQ. The CDR3 region has the DNA TGTGCCAGCAGCCGTAGAGGGGGTCCCAACACCTACGAGCAGTACTTC. It codes for CASSRRGGPNTYEQYF.

This chain links TRBV5-1 with TRBJ2-2; 10 bases match TRBD2. The V and J ends lost 4 bases and 1 base, in that order; junction bases with no gene match: 4. In germline, CDR1 is SGHRS, CDR2 YFSETQ. The CDR3 is made up of 16 amino acids. CDR3 coding DNA: TGCGCCAGCAGCGCCGGGACTAGCGTGAACACCGGGGAGCTGTTTTTT. Its translation is CASSAGTSVNTGELFF.

The V gene is TRBV18, the J gene TRBJ1-5, with 8 bases identical to TRBD1. The CDR3 consists of 17 residues. V shed 0 bases and J 6 bases; nucleotides not matched to a gene: 10. Germline-derived CDR1 and CDR2 are KGHSH and LQKENI. The CDR3 here is CASSPPAGQGAGQPQHF. The DNA of the CDR3 is TGTGCCAGCTCACCACCGGCGGGCCAGGGGGCCGGTCAGCCCCAGCATTTT.

This chain links TRBV7-3 with TRBJ2-3; 9 nucleotides align to TRBD2. The length of the CDR3 is 18 residues. From germline, CDR1 is SGHTA and CDR2 FQGTGA. The junction had 10 bases not matched to a gene; V was cut back by 2 bases and J by 1 base. DNA for the CDR3: TGTGCCAGCAGCTTATCTAAAAATAGCGGGGGACGCACAGATACGCAGTATTTT. Its protein is CASSLSKNSGGRTDTQYF.

The V call is TRBV2, the J call TRBJ2-7, with a weak D call TRBD2 (5 bases). The ends were cut back, 4 bases at V and 3 bases at J, with 10 bases in the middle. The CDR3 runs 13 residues. Germline V gives CDR1 SNHLY, CDR2 FYNNEI. The CDR3 sequence: CASSAGWDYEQYF. CDR3 nucleotides: TGTGCCAGCAGTGCGGGGTGGGACTACGAGCAGTACTTC. The full variable domain, completed using reference TRBV2 and TRBJ2-7, is EPEVTQTPSHQVTQMGQEVILRCVPISNHLYFYWYRQILGQKVEFLVSFYNNEISEKSEIFDDQFSVERPDGSNFTLKIRSTKLEDSAMYFCASSAGWDYEQYFGPGTRLTVT.

The J gene is TRBJ2-1, the V gene TRBV10-3; either TRBD1 or TRBD2 may fit D (6 bases each). Trimming took 9 bases from V and 4 from J, leaving 19 bases between them. This CDR3 contains 15 residues. Looked up from germline, CDR1 is ENHRY and CDR2 is SYGVKD. CDR3 bases: TGTGCCATTTCGTCGAAGAGGGGGGTATACAATGAGCAGTTCTTC. Encoded protein: CAISSKRGVYNEQFF.

This clone has just a few counts. This chain joins TRBV7-2 and TRBJ1-1; D not certain. Trimming took 2 bases from V and 0 from J, leaving 4 bases between them. The CDR3 spans 13 residues. Germline-derived CDR1 and CDR2 are SGHTA and FQGNSA. CDR3 protein: CASSLQMNTEAFF. CDR3 sequence (DNA): TGTGCCAGCAGCTTACAGATGAACACTGAAGCTTTCTTT. Full variable domain (outside the CDR3, taken from reference TRBV7-2 and TRBJ1-1): GAGVSQSPSNKVTEKGKDVELRCDPISGHTALYWYRQSLGQGLEFLIYFQGNSAPDKSGLPSDRFSAERTGGSVSTLTIQRTQQEDSAVYLCASSLQMNTEAFFGQGTRLTVV.

The chain uses TRBV7-6 and TRBJ1-1, with D possibly being TRBD1 (6 bases). Germline values: CDR1 SGHVS, CDR2 FNYEAQ. The V gene lost 0 bases and the J gene lost 5 bases, with 13 bases spanning the gap. This CDR3 has 15 amino acids. The CDR3 DNA sequence: TGTGCCAGCAGCTTAGCGGGCCAGGGGAAGACTGAAGCTTTCTTT. This translates into CASSLAGQGKTEAFF.

The rearrangement uses TRBV10-3 and TRBJ1-1, with 9 bases matching TRBD1. The CDR3 is 13 residues long. CDR1 is ENHRY, CDR2 SYGVKD, per germline. J was trimmed by 5 bases and V by 8 bases; bases with no gene match: 6. The CDR3 sequence is CAIWGTGITEAFF. The CDR3, as DNA: TGTGCCATCTGGGGGACAGGGATAACTGAAGCTTTCTTT.